This T cell receptor beta chain originates from a study of response to subunit inactivated influenza vaccine. This clonotype has only a few counts. CDR3 length: 14 amino acids. Germline V gives CDR1 DFQATT, CDR2 SNEGSKA (reference sequence). The V end was cut by 6 bases, the J end by 4 bases, with 15 bases between. In TCRdb, the RT-PCR reads were re-called with MiXCR into one record per CDR3 protein. The table lists about 570,000 distinct CDR3 sequences, over 9% of them singletons. The sample was also reused in another study, on T cells expressing NK-cell markers. That study reports: Template switching by 5'RACE with UMIs generated the TCR beta cDNA. From sorted CD3+CD56+NKG2C+, CD3+CD56+NKG2C- and CD3+CD56-NKG2C+ T cells came the TCR beta repertoires. In several experiments, an anti-gamma-delta TCR antibody restricted sorting to alpha-beta TCR T cells. Over 5 donors had dominant NKG2C+ clonotypes that comprised about 1.0-7.5% of their CD8+ T cells. For a few donors, these clonotypes were likewise the leading ones in the CD3+CD56-NKG2C+ fraction.

The origin of this receptor is a man between 50 and 59 years old who received an inactivated influenza vaccine. The material was PBMCs from blood, obtained on the day of vaccination. The rearrangement uses TRBV20-1 and TRBJ1-4; tentatively, D is TRBD1 (6 bases). The CDR3 DNA sequence: TGCAGTGCCGCGGGAGGGGGAAATAATGAAAAACTGTTTTTT. Protein sequence: CSAAGGGNNEKLFF.